This T cell receptor beta chain was profiled in a study of blood T cells in healthy people across ages. Study-wide context: Roughly one uniquely barcoded beta molecule per two T cells was captured. Points from the study as a whole: Investigators viewed diversity estimates from one million T cells as underestimates, the study reported.

The table lists this clonotype with a few counts. Antigen specificity is unknown. The CDR3 is made up of 18 amino acids. V was clipped by 0 bases and J by 1 base, with 20 bases between them. Germline assignment: CDR1 DFQATT and CDR2 SNEGSKA (reference sequence). A J-beta primer mix and a sample-barcoded 5' primer were used in a second PCR of roughly 6 to 11 cycles. The template-switch adaptor, which had 12 random nucleotides, put a tag on each cDNA molecule. TCRdb used MiXCR to reprocess the 5' RACE reads, holding one entry per CDR3 protein. Of 1.5 million to 2 million distinct CDR3 sequences listed, roughly 50% are singletons.

Sample: blood. The J gene is TRBJ2-3, the V gene TRBV20-1, with D perhaps TRBD1 or TRBD2 (5 bases each). This receptor was taken from a woman in her thirties or forties in good health. In DNA form, the CDR3 reads TGCAGTGCTAGAGATCCGGGTCGAGGGACGAGGGGCACAGATACGCAGTATTTT. Its translation: CSARDPGRGTRGTDTQYF.